This entry concerns a single T cell receptor beta chain. The antigen remains undetermined. Data came from immunoSEQ multiplex PCR; TCRdb stores just in-frame clones and leaves some out. The sample records tens of thousands of clones, less than 90% being singletons. The germline gives CDR1 SGHTA, CDR2 FQGNSA. V dropped 2 bases and J dropped 8 bases, with 9 bases sitting between them. The CDR3 contains 12 residues. These data belong to a study of T cell clones after liver transplantation. Study as a whole: In this trial, immunosuppression withdrawal was attempted within 2 years of liver transplant. Timepoints were pre-transplant, pre-withdrawal, and after withdrawal was completed or failed. Graft-donor-reactive sequences were compared with third-party-reactive TCRbeta sequences from pre-transplant mixed lymphocyte reactions. Whole-study results and caveats: In 5 of 8 subjects, circulating graft-donor-reactive CD4 TCRbeta sequences fell significantly after transplant.

This specimen was CD4+ T cells from blood, taken at the 22-month timepoint. The chain employs TRBV7-2 and TRBJ1-2; D unclear. This sequence was found in a human patient who received a liver transplant. Some T cells could come from the graft donor. The CDR3 spells CASSLPFLGYTF. The CDR3 region has the DNA TGTGCCAGCAGCTTACCCTTCTTGGGCTACACCTTC.